These 5 T cell receptor beta chains originate from one sample sequenced in a study of T cells in Graves' hyperthyroidism and ophthalmopathy. Researchers took RNA transcripts and amplified the TCR beta CDR3 regions from them. When the TCR CDR3 underwent first-round RT-PCR, the HTBI primer set was used. TCRdb independently ran MiXCR on the multiplex PCR reads; one entry per CDR3 protein. The sample has around 690,000 distinct CDR3 sequences, more than 20% seen once; the top ten hold 34%. The sequenced material came from blood. Receptor source: a man aged 25 to 40 with Graves' ophthalmopathy.

The chain joins TRBV7-2 to TRBJ1-2, with D possibly matching TRBD1 (5 bases). The CDR3 extends over 15 amino acids. Germline CDR1 reads SGHTA; CDR2 reads FQGNSA. V was trimmed by 5 bases and J by 4 bases, leaving 17 bases between them. The CDR3 sequence: CASSGRDPAVYGYTF. Written as DNA, the CDR3 is TGTGCCAGCAGCGGCCGGGACCCAGCGGTCTATGGCTACACCTTC.

This clonotype was counted at least ten times. This rearrangement joins TRBV11-1 to TRBJ2-1; 8 bases line up with TRBD1. After removal of 3 bases from V and 13 bases from J, the junction contained 8 bases not matched to a gene. The germline V gene encodes CDR1 SGHAT and CDR2 FQDESV (reference sequence). The CDR3 contains 13 residues. CDR3 sequence (DNA): TGTGCCAGCAGCTTGACCAGGACAGGGTATCAGTTCTTC. Amino acids: CASSLTRTGYQFF.

This clonotype has a handful of counts. This chain connects TRBV5-8 to TRBJ2-6; D is perhaps TRBD1 (6 bases). CDR3 length: 17 amino acids. CDR1 is SGHTS, CDR2 YDEGEE, per germline. Trimming stripped 6 bases from V and 1 base from J, with 17 bases between. The CDR3 nucleotides are TGTGCCAGCACCCCGCAGGGGCTTTGGTCTGGGGCCAACGTCCTGACTTTC. Translated: CASTPQGLWSGANVLTF.

V and J are TRBV10-2 and TRBJ1-5, with D tentatively TRBD1 (6 bases). Germline CDR1 WSHSY, CDR2 SAAADI. This CDR3 contains 18 residues. V was shortened by 2 bases and J by 3 bases, with 20 bases between the two germline ends. DNA for the CDR3: TGCGCCAGCAGTGAGACCGTTGTTCCAGGGGCCTACAATCAGCCCCAGCATTTT. Translating gives CASSETVVPGAYNQPQHF.

This clonotype has just one count. This chain connects TRBV9 to TRBJ2-3; 7 bases are a match to TRBD2. Looked up from germline, CDR1 is SGDLS and CDR2 is YYNGEE. There are 16 residues in the CDR3. The V and J ends lost 2 bases and 5 bases, in that order; junction bases with no gene match: 11. CDR3 coding DNA: TGTGCCAGCAGCGTTAGGGGAGGGAGGGACGGAGATACGCAGTATTTT. Its translation is CASSVRGGRDGDTQYF.